This TCR beta chain derives from a study of blood T cell repertoires in COVID-19. Whole-study context: Samples came from the United States, Italy and Spain, spanning acute and convalescent COVID-19. Sources were T cells, B-cell-depleted T cells, or PBMCs; the material itself was cDNA or gDNA.

Authors' methods: Amplification of reference gene primers provided the estimated nucleated cell counts. Only in-frame clones appear in the TCRdb table, and some are missing; sequencing was by immunoSEQ multiplex PCR. V and J calls and clone size are given by that table; D and trimming were obtained from the DNA. This table has some 210,000 clones, around 82% appearing once. V shed 8 bases, J shed 5 bases, and the junction held 13 bases outside the gene matches. Germline values: CDR1 LNHDA, CDR2 SQIVND (reference sequence). The length of the CDR3 is 16 residues. J is TRBJ2-7 and V is TRBV19, with 12 bases aligning to TRBD1. The clonotype originates from a man aged 45-65 years with active or convalescent COVID-19. Sequencing input: peripheral blood. The CDR3 reads CASPGTGGLRSNEQYF. For the CDR3, the DNA is TGTGCCAGTCCCGGGACAGGGGGCCTTCGGTCGAACGAGCAGTACTTC.